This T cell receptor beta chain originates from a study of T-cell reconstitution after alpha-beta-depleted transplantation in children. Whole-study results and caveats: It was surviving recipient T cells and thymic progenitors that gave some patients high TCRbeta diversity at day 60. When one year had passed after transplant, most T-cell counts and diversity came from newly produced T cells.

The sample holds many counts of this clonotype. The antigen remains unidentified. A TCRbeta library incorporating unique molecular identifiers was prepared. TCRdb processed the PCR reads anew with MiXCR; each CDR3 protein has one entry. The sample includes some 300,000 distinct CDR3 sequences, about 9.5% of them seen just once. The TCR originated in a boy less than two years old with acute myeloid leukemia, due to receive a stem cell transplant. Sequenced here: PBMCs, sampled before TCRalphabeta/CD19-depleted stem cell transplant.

CDR3 coding DNA: TGTGCCAGCAGCCTGGACAGCCTGACAGGGGAGGACAAAAACATTCAGTACTTC. Its translation is CASSLDSLTGEDKNIQYF. This chain links TRBV7-8 with TRBJ2-4, with TRBD1 identical over 8 bases. Per the germline V gene, CDR1 is SGHVS and CDR2 is FQNEAQ. This CDR3 is built from 18 residues. Trimming removed 5 bases from V and 3 bases from J; junction bases left unmatched: 15. Combining the CDR3 with reference TRBV7-8 and TRBJ2-4 gives the whole variable domain GAGVSQSPRYKVAKRGQDVALRCDPISGHVSLFWYQQALGQGPEFLTYFQNEAQLDKSGLPSDRFFAERPEGSVSTLKIQRTQQEDSAVYLCASSLDSLTGEDKNIQYFGAGTRLSVL.